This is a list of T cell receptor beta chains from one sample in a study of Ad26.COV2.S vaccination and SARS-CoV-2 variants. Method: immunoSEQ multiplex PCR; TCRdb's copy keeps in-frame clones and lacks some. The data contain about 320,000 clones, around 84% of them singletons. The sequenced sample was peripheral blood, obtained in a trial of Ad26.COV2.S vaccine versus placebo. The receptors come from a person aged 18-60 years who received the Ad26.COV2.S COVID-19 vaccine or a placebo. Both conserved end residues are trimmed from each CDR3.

cdr3_aa: AWSRGSYEQY; v_call: TRBV30
cdr3_aa: AISVRDITDTQY; v_call: TRBV10-3
cdr3_aa: ASSLDRADTEAF; v_call: TRBV4-2
cdr3_aa: ASSVEGAGGGYGYT; v_call: TRBV9
cdr3_aa: ASSDEGTDTQY; v_call: TRBV6-4
cdr3_aa: ASSAGQGAGVNEKLF; v_call: TRBV9
cdr3_aa: ASRPGTGSLVF; v_call: TRBV27
cdr3_aa: ASSQEEGPMNTEAF; v_call: TRBV4-2
cdr3_aa: ASSSSGAVTDTQY; v_call: TRBV18
cdr3_aa: ASSQDRAEKAKNIQY; v_call: TRBV3-1/TRBV3-2
cdr3_aa: ASSLSRGQIYGYT; v_call: TRBV27
cdr3_aa: ACIGDRGYGYT; v_call: TRBV30
cdr3_aa: AYGQGSQPQH; v_call: TRBV30
cdr3_aa: ASSLMGGPYEQY; v_call: TRBV7-3
cdr3_aa: ASSRRGQTGELF; v_call: TRBV3-1/TRBV3-2
cdr3_aa: ASSRTRGTDTQY; v_call: TRBV5-1
cdr3_aa: ASDYAMRGSVLT; v_call: TRBV6-6
cdr3_aa: ASSQVEFSRQVGTHPPNSPLH; v_call: TRBV3-1/TRBV3-2
cdr3_aa: ASSLGGGNTIY; v_call: TRBV9
cdr3_aa: ASSQVQHPYNEQF; v_call: TRBV3-1/TRBV3-2
cdr3_aa: ASSQSVIRSAEAF; v_call: TRBV14
cdr3_aa: ASSSPGRTANSGANVLT; v_call: TRBV11-2
cdr3_aa: ASSETDHTEAF; v_call: TRBV10-1
cdr3_aa: ASSHGQDITQY; v_call: TRBV21-1
cdr3_aa: ASSQDILAGVNTDTQY; v_call: TRBV4-3
cdr3_aa: ASTSSIYEQY; v_call: TRBV11-3
cdr3_aa: ASSGTGRYGYT; v_call: TRBV7-9
cdr3_aa: ASSSLQGKTEAF; v_call: TRBV27
cdr3_aa: ASSLGVKNTGELF; v_call: TRBV5-1
cdr3_aa: ASRTSGSTDTQY; v_call: TRBV7-2
cdr3_aa: ASSLTFRGETQY; v_call: TRBV7-2
cdr3_aa: APWGEETQY; v_call: TRBV19
cdr3_aa: ASSPIWDFSPGRLAKNIQY; v_call: TRBV3-1/TRBV3-2